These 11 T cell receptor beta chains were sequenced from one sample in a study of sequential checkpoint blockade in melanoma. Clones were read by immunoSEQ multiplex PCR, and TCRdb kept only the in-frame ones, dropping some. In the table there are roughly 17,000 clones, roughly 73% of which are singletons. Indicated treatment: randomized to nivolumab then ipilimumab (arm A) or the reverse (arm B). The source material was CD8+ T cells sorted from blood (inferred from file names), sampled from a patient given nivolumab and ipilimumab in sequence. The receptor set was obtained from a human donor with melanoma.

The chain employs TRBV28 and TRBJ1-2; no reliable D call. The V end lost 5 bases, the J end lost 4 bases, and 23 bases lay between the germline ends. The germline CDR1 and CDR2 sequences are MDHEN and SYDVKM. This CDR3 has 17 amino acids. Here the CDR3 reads CASSTDSGVQTRYGYTF. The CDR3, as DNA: TGTGCCAGCAGTACCGACTCCGGGGTCCAAACCCGCTATGGCTACACCTTC.

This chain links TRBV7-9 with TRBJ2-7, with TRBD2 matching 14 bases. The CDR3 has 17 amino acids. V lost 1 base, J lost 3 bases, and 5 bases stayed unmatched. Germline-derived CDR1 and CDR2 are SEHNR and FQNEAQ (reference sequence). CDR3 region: CASSLEGLAGALYEQYF. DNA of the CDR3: TGTGCCAGCAGCTTAGAGGGACTAGCGGGGGCTCTCTACGAGCAGTACTTC. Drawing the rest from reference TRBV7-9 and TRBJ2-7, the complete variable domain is DTGVSQNPRHKITKRGQNVTFRCDPISEHNRLYWYRQTLGQGPEFLTYFQNEAQLEKSRLLSDRFSAERPKGSFSTLEIQRTEQGDSAMYLCASSLEGLAGALYEQYFGPGTRLTVT.

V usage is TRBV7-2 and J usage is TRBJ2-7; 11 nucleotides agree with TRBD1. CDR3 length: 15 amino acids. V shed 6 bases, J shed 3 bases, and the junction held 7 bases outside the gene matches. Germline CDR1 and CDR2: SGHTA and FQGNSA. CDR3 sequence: CASSYSGTGGYEQYF. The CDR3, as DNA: TGTGCCAGCAGTTACTCCGGGACAGGGGGCTACGAGCAGTACTTC.

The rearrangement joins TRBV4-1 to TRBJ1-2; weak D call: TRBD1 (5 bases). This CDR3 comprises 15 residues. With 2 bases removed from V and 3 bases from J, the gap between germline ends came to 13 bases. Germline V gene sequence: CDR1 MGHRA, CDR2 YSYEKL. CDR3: CASSQYLGGDYGYTF. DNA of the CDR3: TGCGCCAGCAGCCAATACCTCGGAGGGGACTATGGCTACACCTTC.

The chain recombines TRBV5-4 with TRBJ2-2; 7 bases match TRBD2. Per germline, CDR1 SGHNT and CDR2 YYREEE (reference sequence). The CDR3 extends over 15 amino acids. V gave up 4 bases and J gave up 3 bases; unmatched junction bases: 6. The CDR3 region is CASSPIAGDTGELFF. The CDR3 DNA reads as TGTGCCAGCAGCCCAATTGCGGGAGACACCGGGGAGCTGTTTTTT.

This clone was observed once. This chain's CDR3 is CASSQGPSGLYEQYF. As DNA, the CDR3 is TGCGCCAGCAGCCAAGGTCCGTCTGGGCTTTACGAGCAGTACTTC. The J gene is TRBJ2-7, the V gene TRBV4-1; unclear D gene. Germline V lookup: CDR1 MGHRA, CDR2 YSYEKL. Trimming stripped 1 base from V and 4 bases from J, with 14 bases between. The CDR3 extends over 15 amino acids.

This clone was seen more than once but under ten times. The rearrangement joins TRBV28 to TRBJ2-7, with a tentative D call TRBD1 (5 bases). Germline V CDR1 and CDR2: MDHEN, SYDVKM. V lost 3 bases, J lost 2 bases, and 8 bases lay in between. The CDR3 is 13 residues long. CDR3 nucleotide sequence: TGTGCCAGCAGTTTCGGCAGGGCCTACGAGCAGTACTTC. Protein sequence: CASSFGRAYEQYF. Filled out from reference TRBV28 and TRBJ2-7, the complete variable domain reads DVKVTQSSRYLVKRTGEKVFLECVQDMDHENMFWYRQDPGLGLRLIYFSYDVKMKEKGDIPEGYSVSREKKERFSLILESASTNQTSMYLCASSFGRAYEQYFGPGTRLTVT.

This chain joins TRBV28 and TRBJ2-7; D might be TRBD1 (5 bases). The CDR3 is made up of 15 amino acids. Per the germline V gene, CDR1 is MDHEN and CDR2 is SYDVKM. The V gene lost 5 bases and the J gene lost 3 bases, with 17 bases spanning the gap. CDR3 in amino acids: CASSPERQRGYEQYF. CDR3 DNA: TGTGCCAGCAGTCCGGAACGACAAAGGGGCTACGAGCAGTACTTC.

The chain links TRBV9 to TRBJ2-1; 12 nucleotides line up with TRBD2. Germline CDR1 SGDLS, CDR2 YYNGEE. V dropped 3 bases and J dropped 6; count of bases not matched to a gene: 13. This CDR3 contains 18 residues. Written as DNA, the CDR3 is TGTGCCAGCAGCGCCCCTGCGGCTAGCGGGGGGGACCCCAATGAGCAGTTCTTC. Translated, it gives CASSAPAASGGDPNEQFF.

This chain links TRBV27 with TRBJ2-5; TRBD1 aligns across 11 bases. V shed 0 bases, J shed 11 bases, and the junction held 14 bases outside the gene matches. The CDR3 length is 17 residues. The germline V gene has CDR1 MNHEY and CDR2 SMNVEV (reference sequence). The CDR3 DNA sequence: TGTGCCAGCAGTTTATCTCGGCGCTGGACAGGGGGCGAGGAGCAGTACTTC. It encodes CASSLSRRWTGGEEQYF.

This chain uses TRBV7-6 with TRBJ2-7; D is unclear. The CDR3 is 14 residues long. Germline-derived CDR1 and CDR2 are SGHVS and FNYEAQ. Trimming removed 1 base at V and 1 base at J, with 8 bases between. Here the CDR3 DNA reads TGTGCCAGCAGCTTAGGAGCAGGATCCTACGAGCAGTACTTC. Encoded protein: CASSLGAGSYEQYF.